One and the same sample provided the 31 T cell receptor beta chains below, sequenced in a study of technical replicates of blood from a handful of donors. Assay: immunoSEQ multiplex PCR; the TCRdb copy retains only in-frame clones and omits some. The repertoire holds just over 95,000 clones, with about 95% as singletons. Input material: T cells isolated from PBMCs. All receptors come from a human donor in good health.

V is TRBV10-1 and J is TRBJ2-1; tentative D call: TRBD2 (6 bases). The V gene's germline CDR1 is WNHNN and CDR2 SYGVQD (reference sequence). Trimming pared 0 bases from V and 12 bases from J, leaving 15 bases between. The CDR3 totals 14 residues. CDR3: CASSESLGGKGQFF. In DNA, the CDR3 is TGCGCCAGCAGTGAGTCGTTGGGGGGAAAGGGGCAGTTCTTC.

The J gene is TRBJ1-1, the V gene TRBV5-1, with D unclear. CDR3 length: 14 residues. CDR1 is SGHRS and CDR2 is YFSETQ in the germline V gene. With 0 bases removed from V and 3 bases from J, the gap between germline ends came to 9 bases. The CDR3 loop reads CASSLVLEDTEAFF. As DNA, the CDR3 is TGCGCCAGCAGCTTGGTGTTGGAGGACACTGAAGCTTTCTTT.

This clone was seen more than once but under ten times. V is TRBV4-3 and J is TRBJ2-1, with D perhaps TRBD2 (6 bases). V lost 5 bases to trimming and J lost 4 bases, with 12 bases between them. The V gene's germline CDR1 is LGHNA and CDR2 YSLEER. The CDR3 is 14 residues long. The CDR3 sequence is CASSMGLAYNEQFF. The CDR3 DNA follows: TGCGCCAGCAGCATGGGGCTAGCGTACAATGAGCAGTTCTTC.

J is TRBJ2-2 and V is TRBV19, with a tentative D call TRBD1 (6 bases). There are 15 residues in the CDR3. Trimming removed 2 bases from V and 5 bases from J, with 12 bases in between. From germline, CDR1 is LNHDA and CDR2 SQIVND (reference sequence). This chain's CDR3 is CASSILLGQTGELFF. The CDR3 DNA is TGTGCCAGTAGTATACTCTTAGGACAGACCGGGGAGCTGTTTTTT.

V usage is TRBV28 and J usage is TRBJ2-4, with D possibly being TRBD2 (6 bases). This CDR3 has 15 residues. Germline CDR1 is MDHEN and CDR2 is SYDVKM. Trimming stripped 3 bases from V and 0 bases from J, with 9 bases between. CDR3 loop: CASSFRGGAKNIQYF. The CDR3 DNA reads TGTGCCAGCAGTTTTCGGGGAGGAGCCAAAAACATTCAGTACTTC.

The chain recombines TRBV30 with TRBJ2-2; D gene uncertain. Trimming removed 5 bases from V and 5 bases from J, with 6 bases in between. There are 11 residues in the CDR3. Germline assignment: CDR1 GTSNPN and CDR2 SVGIG (reference sequence). CDR3 region: CAWYSTGELFF. The CDR3 coding sequence is TGTGCCTGGTACTCAACCGGGGAGCTGTTTTTT.

The chain is built from TRBV5-1 and TRBJ2-7; 8 positions match TRBD1. Germline values: CDR1 SGHRS, CDR2 YFSETQ. The V segment lost 5 bases and the J segment 3 bases; nucleotides outside the gene matches: 4. CDR3 length equals 13 residues. DNA for the CDR3: TGCGCCAGCAGTCCAGGGGGCGGCTACGAGCAGTACTTC. Protein sequence: CASSPGGGYEQYF.

The chain links TRBV5-4 to TRBJ2-1; possible D gene TRBD2, 6 bases. Germline V gives CDR1 SGHNT, CDR2 YYREEE (reference sequence). V was pared by 1 base and J by 6 bases, with 11 bases between. CDR3 length equals 14 residues. The CDR3 region is CASSLTSYSNEQFF. Here the CDR3 DNA reads TGTGCCAGCAGCTTGACTAGCTACTCCAATGAGCAGTTCTTC.

The chain has TRBV9 and TRBJ1-4; 10 bases are a match to TRBD1. The J segment lost 7 bases and the V segment lost 4 bases, leaving 10 bases of the junction unmatched. The germline gives CDR1 SGDLS, CDR2 YYNGEE. The CDR3 length is 16 residues. CDR3 loop: CASSQRGQGVGEKLFF. For the CDR3, the DNA is TGTGCCAGCAGCCAGAGAGGACAGGGGGTAGGTGAAAAACTGTTTTTT.

With regard to this clone: Sequence at one end of the junction differs from germline and may be a read error. The chain links TRBV7-9 to TRBJ2-1, with 10 bases identical to TRBD2. The CDR3 runs 15 residues. From germline, CDR1 is SEHNR and CDR2 FQNEAQ (reference sequence). CDR3 bases: TGTGCCAGCAGCGGACTAGCGGCAGACTACCATGAGCAGTTCTTC. It specifies CASSGLAADYHEQFF.

The chain employs TRBV28 and TRBJ1-4; D perhaps matches TRBD1 (5 bases). Trimming left V 7 bases short and J 0 bases short, with 12 bases between. This CDR3 region has 15 residues. The germline V gene has CDR1 MDHEN and CDR2 SYDVKM. The CDR3 DNA reads TGTGCCAGCACCCAAGGCAGGGCAACTAATGAAAAACTGTTTTTT. Amino acids: CASTQGRATNEKLFF.

The chain employs TRBV25-1 and TRBJ2-1; D gene ambiguous. This CDR3 region has 15 residues. The germline CDR1 and CDR2 sequences are MGHDK and SYGVNS. Between the trimmed V and J ends, which lost 3 bases and 7 bases, there was a span of 16 bases. Written as DNA, the CDR3 is TGTGCCAGCAGTGACCCCACTTTCGCCCTGAATGAGCAGTTCTTC. Encoded protein: CASSDPTFALNEQFF.

The chain links TRBV15 to TRBJ2-7; 7 positions match TRBD1. V was pared by 1 base and J by 4 bases, with 7 bases of the junction left unmatched. Germline V CDR1 and CDR2: LNHNV, YYDKDF (reference sequence). The length of the CDR3 is 15 residues. As DNA, the CDR3 is TGTGCCACCAGCAGAGTGGAAGGGGGCTTTTACGAGCAGTACTTC. It is translated as CATSRVEGGFYEQYF.

The chain couples TRBV6-6 to TRBJ1-2; no definite D call. From germline, CDR1 is MNHNY and CDR2 SVGAGI (reference sequence). CDR3 length: 13 amino acids. V was pared by 0 bases and J by 6 bases, with 8 bases between. In DNA, the CDR3 is TGTGCCAGCAGTTACTCGATCGGGAATGGCTACACCTTC. Protein product: CASSYSIGNGYTF.

The chain combines TRBV9 with TRBJ2-2, with 9 bases aligning to TRBD2. Germline-derived CDR1 and CDR2 are SGDLS and YYNGEE. Losses at the gene ends were 1 base for V and 4 bases for J; bases not matched to a gene: 5. CDR3 length equals 16 residues. CDR3 in DNA: TGTGCCAGCAGCGTACAAGCGGGAGGACCCACCGGGGAGCTGTTTTTT. Translating gives CASSVQAGGPTGELFF.

This chain links TRBV2 with TRBJ2-5; 14 nucleotides match TRBD2. Unmatched junction bases numbered 1, after V lost 3 bases and J lost 4 bases. The germline gives CDR1 SNHLY, CDR2 FYNNEI. The length of the CDR3 is 15 residues. The CDR3: CASSDGLAGGETQYF. The CDR3 DNA is TGTGCCAGCAGTGACGGACTAGCGGGAGGAGAGACCCAGTACTTC.

The V call is TRBV30, the J call TRBJ2-7, with D possibly being TRBD1 (6 bases). V was trimmed by 8 bases and J by 5 bases, leaving 19 bases between them. The CDR3 extends over 13 amino acids. Germline loops: CDR1 GTSNPN, CDR2 SVGIG (reference sequence). The CDR3 coding sequence is TGTGCCGTTGATCTTACAGGGCCCCACGAGCAGTACTTC. Its translation is CAVDLTGPHEQYF.

The CDR3 DNA reads TGTGCCAGTAAACAACGGGAGCTGAATACCTACGAGCAGTACTTC. This codes for CASKQRELNTYEQYF. V is TRBV19 and J is TRBJ2-7, with a possible D match to TRBD2 (6 bases). The CDR3 contains 15 residues. Between the trimmed V and J ends, which lost 7 bases and 2 bases, there was a span of 18 bases. Germline V gene data show CDR1 as LNHDA and CDR2 as SQIVND (reference sequence).

This clone was observed once. The V call is TRBV28, the J call TRBJ1-1, with D uncertain. Trimming pared 10 bases from V and 0 bases from J, leaving 15 bases between. Germline lookup yields CDR1 MDHEN and CDR2 SYDVKM. There are 14 residues in the CDR3. Written as DNA, the CDR3 is TGTGCCACTCTCTGGGGAGTTTTGAACACTGAAGCTTTCTTT. Translation gives CATLWGVLNTEAFF.

The rearrangement links TRBV5-5 to TRBJ2-2, with unresolved D. The CDR3 is made up of 15 amino acids. Trimming pared 1 base from V and 2 bases from J, leaving 9 bases between. In germline, CDR1 is SGHKS, CDR2 YYEKEE (reference sequence). As DNA, the CDR3 is TGTGCCAGCAGCTTGTGGTCGAGAAACACCGGGGAGCTGTTTTTT. It codes for CASSLWSRNTGELFF. Full variable domain (rest looked up from reference TRBV5-5 and TRBJ2-2): DAGVTQSPTHLIKTRGQQVTLRCSPISGHKSVSWYQQVLGQGPQFIFQYYEKEERGRGNFPDRFSARQFPNYSSELNVNALLLGDSALYLCASSLWSRNTGELFFGEGSRLTVL.

The chain uses TRBV6-6 and TRBJ1-2; a possible D gene is TRBD1 (6 bases). Germline CDR1 and CDR2: MNHNY and SVGAGI (reference sequence). The V gene lost 3 bases and the J gene lost 3 bases, with 11 bases spanning the gap. The CDR3 contains 14 residues. CDR3 bases: TGTGCCAGCAGTTATTACCCAGGGGACTATGGCTACACCTTC. Its protein product is CASSYYPGDYGYTF.

This sequence joins TRBV5-4 and TRBJ2-7; 9 positions agree with TRBD2. The CDR3 has 14 residues. Germline V gene lookup returns CDR1 SGHNT and CDR2 YYREEE (reference sequence). J was trimmed by 5 bases and V by 1 base; bases with no gene match: 4. CDR3 sequence reads: CASSLFSGSHEQYF. CDR3 bases: TGTGCCAGCAGCTTGTTTAGCGGGAGCCACGAGCAGTACTTC.

The chain joins TRBV10-3 to TRBJ2-1; TRBD2 matches 8 bases. CDR1 and CDR2 from the germline V gene are ENHRY and SYGVKD. This CDR3 has 18 residues. J lost 2 bases, V lost 0 bases, and 9 bases had no gene match. The CDR3 spells CAISESGVTSEAYNEQFF. The CDR3 DNA follows: TGTGCCATCAGTGAGTCGGGGGTGACTAGCGAGGCCTACAATGAGCAGTTCTTC.

V gene TRBV4-1 combines with J gene TRBJ2-7; the D gene is possibly TRBD1 (6 bases). V was shortened by 4 bases and J by 4 bases, with 14 bases between the two germline ends. CDR1 and CDR2 (germline): MGHRA, YSYEKL. The CDR3 is 14 amino acids. CDR3 DNA: TGCGCCAGCAGCCCTGCGGACAGACAATACGAGCAGTACTTC. Translation gives CASSPADRQYEQYF.

This chain uses TRBV7-3 with TRBJ2-2, with a weak D call TRBD2 (6 bases). Germline CDR1 and CDR2: SGHTA and FQGTGA. The CDR3 consists of 13 residues. V lost 4 bases and J 7 bases, leaving 10 bases between the germline ends. CDR3 sequence: CASSWGLNGELFF. CDR3 nucleotides: TGTGCCAGCAGCTGGGGACTCAACGGGGAGCTGTTTTTT.

V is TRBV5-1 and J is TRBJ2-2; 7 positions agree with TRBD2. The CDR3 is 14 residues long. The germline CDR1 and CDR2 sequences are SGHRS and YFSETQ. J was trimmed by 9 bases and V by 7 bases; bases with no gene match: 12. The CDR3 loop reads CASGRPASGRELFF. DNA for the CDR3: TGCGCCAGCGGGCGCCCGGCCAGCGGGAGGGAGCTGTTTTTT.

This chain uses TRBV7-3 with TRBJ2-7, with 11 nucleotides matching TRBD2. CDR1 is SGHTA and CDR2 is FQGTGA in the germline V gene. The CDR3 covers 15 residues. The ends lost 5 bases at V and 2 bases at J; junction bases unmatched: 5. CDR3 protein: CASSVGLAVTYEQYF. The CDR3 DNA reads TGTGCCAGCAGCGTGGGACTAGCGGTGACCTACGAGCAGTACTTC. The full variable domain, completed using reference TRBV7-3 and TRBJ2-7, is GAGVSQTPSNKVTEKGKYVELRCDPISGHTALYWYRQSLGQGPEFLIYFQGTGAADDSGLPNDRFFAVRPEGSVSTLKIQRTERGDSAVYLCASSVGLAVTYEQYFGPGTRLTVT.

V is TRBV4-1 and J is TRBJ2-4; D possibly corresponds to TRBD1 (5 bases). Looked up from germline, CDR1 is MGHRA and CDR2 is YSYEKL. V was cut by 4 bases and J by 1 base, with 11 bases left in between. The CDR3 runs 15 residues. The CDR3 loop is CASSPQVLAKNIQYF. CDR3 DNA sequence: TGCGCCAGCAGCCCACAGGTTCTGGCCAAAAACATTCAGTACTTC.

This chain uses TRBV7-9 with TRBJ2-2; TRBD1 matches at 7 bases. V gave up 5 bases and J gave up 1 base; unmatched junction bases: 10. The CDR3 is 17 amino acids. CDR1 and CDR2 from the germline V gene are SEHNR and FQNEAQ (reference sequence). This chain's CDR3 is CASSRRTGRLNTGELFF. In DNA, the CDR3 is TGTGCCAGCAGCCGCAGGACAGGCCGTTTGAACACCGGGGAGCTGTTTTTT.

V gene TRBV6-5 combines with J gene TRBJ2-1; 9 nucleotides match TRBD2. The V gene's germline CDR1 is MNHEY and CDR2 SVGAGI. The J segment lost 7 bases and the V segment lost 6 bases, leaving 10 bases of the junction unmatched. The CDR3 runs to 15 residues. CDR3 nucleotide sequence: TGTGCCAGCAGGCCAATTAGCGGGAGAGAGAATGAGCAGTTCTTC. Protein sequence: CASRPISGRENEQFF.

The rearrangement joins TRBV27 to TRBJ2-2; D is perhaps TRBD2 (5 bases). The length of the CDR3 is 15 residues. V was trimmed by 7 bases and J by 3 bases, leaving 15 bases between them. The germline CDR1 and CDR2 sequences are MNHEY and SMNVEV (reference sequence). The CDR3 spells CASNKVSDDTGELFF. CDR3 nucleotides: TGTGCCAGCAACAAGGTTAGCGATGACACCGGGGAGCTGTTTTTT.